These 31 T cell receptor beta chains were all obtained from the same sample, sequenced in a study of prognosis after radiotherapy for stage I lung cancer. Using two-round multiplex PCR, the authors amplified TCR beta CDR3 from genomic DNA. Every TRBV and TRBJ gene had its own specific primer in first-round PCR. MiXCR, run by TCRdb on the multiplex PCR reads, gives a single entry per CDR3 protein. This sample has roughly 23,000 distinct CDR3 sequences, with roughly two fifths found just once. The material was PBMCs, obtained before or after stereotactic body radiation therapy (not recorded which). The receptors stem from a donor aged 50 or older with non-small cell lung cancer.

The J gene is TRBJ2-1, the V gene TRBV7-2, with 11 bases that match TRBD2. V gave up 0 bases and J gave up 4 bases; unmatched junction bases: 5. There are 17 residues in the CDR3. Germline V gene data show CDR1 as SGHTA and CDR2 as FQGNSA. This chain's CDR3 is CASSLAGLAGGYNEQFF. The CDR3 bases are TGTGCCAGCAGCTTAGCTGGCCTAGCGGGGGGATACAATGAGCAGTTCTTC.

A word on this clonotype: The junction and the germline gene differ at one end; a read error may be behind it. The V gene is TRBV20-1, the J gene TRBJ2-7; D possibly corresponds to TRBD1 (6 bases). The CDR3 runs to 14 residues. The germline V gene encodes CDR1 DFQATT and CDR2 SNEGSKA (reference sequence). CDR3 residues: CSATWTVSSYDQYF. In nucleotides, the CDR3 is TGCAGTGCTACATGGACAGTGAGCTCCTACGATCAGTACTTC.

The chain has TRBV5-1 and TRBJ2-7, with TRBD1 identical over 7 bases. Germline V CDR1 and CDR2: SGHRS, YFSETQ. Unmatched junction bases numbered 8, after V lost 6 bases and J lost 2 bases. The CDR3 spans 14 residues. The CDR3 DNA reads as TGCGCCAGCATCCAGACAGGGAGCCCCTACGAGCAGTACTTC. This codes for CASIQTGSPYEQYF.

DNA for the CDR3: TGTGCCGGCATCGCCCGTTACGAGCAGTACTTC. Amino acids: CAGIARYEQYF. The V call is TRBV6-1, the J call TRBJ2-7; D unclear. The V gene's germline CDR1 is MNHNS and CDR2 SASEGT. Between the trimmed V and J ends, which lost 11 bases and 4 bases, there was a span of 12 bases. This CDR3 comprises 11 residues.

Regarding this clonotype: A much larger clone sits a single nucleotide away, making a read error possible. The V call is TRBV7-9, the J call TRBJ2-5; TRBD1 or TRBD2 may be the D gene (5 bases each). Germline loops: CDR1 SEHNR, CDR2 FQNEAQ (reference sequence). The CDR3 is 15 residues long. The germline V and J ends were trimmed by 8 bases and 3 bases, with 19 bases remaining between them. This CDR3 reads CASGASWRSEETQYF. As DNA, the CDR3 is TGTGCCAGCGGGGCTAGCTGGAGGAGTGAAGAGACCCAGTACTTC.

The chain uses TRBV7-2 and TRBJ2-7, with a weak D call TRBD2 (6 bases). The V end was cut by 5 bases, the J end by 4 bases, with 9 bases between. The germline gives CDR1 SGHTA, CDR2 FQGNSA. CDR3 length: 12 amino acids. The CDR3 reads CASSPRGYEQYF. The CDR3 DNA reads TGTGCCAGCAGCCCACGGGGGTACGAGCAGTACTTC. The entire variable domain, with the rest obtained from reference TRBV7-2 and TRBJ2-7, is as follows: GAGVSQSPSNKVTEKGKDVELRCDPISGHTALYWYRQSLGQGLEFLIYFQGNSAPDKSGLPSDRFSAERTGGSVSTLTIQRTQQEDSAVYLCASSPRGYEQYFGPGTRLTVT.

The CDR3 region has the DNA TGTGCCAGCCGGAGAGTGAGCACAGATACGCAGTATTTT. It is translated as CASRRVSTDTQYF. The V call is TRBV28, the J call TRBJ2-3; no firm D call. CDR3 length equals 13 residues. Germline values: CDR1 MDHEN, CDR2 SYDVKM. Between the trimmed V and J ends, which lost 8 bases and 0 bases, there was a span of 9 bases.

At least ten counts were recorded for this clonotype. The CDR3 region is CASSLVLSGSSYEQYF. CDR3 nucleotide sequence: TGTGCCAGCAGCTTAGTACTTAGCGGGAGTTCCTACGAGCAGTACTTC. This chain connects TRBV7-8 to TRBJ2-7; TRBD2 matches 9 bases. The V and J ends lost 1 base and 1 base, in that order; junction bases with no gene match: 5. Germline CDR1 reads SGHVS; CDR2 reads FQNEAQ. CDR3 length: 16 residues.

Notes on this clonotype: A much bigger clone sits one base away, suggesting this may be a read error. The rearrangement uses TRBV6-1 and TRBJ1-4; no firm D call. The CDR3 loop spans 14 amino acids. Germline assignment: CDR1 MNHNS and CDR2 SASEGT. CDR3 amino acids: CSSSRTTTNEKLFF. For the CDR3, the DNA is TGTTCCAGCAGCCGGACTACAACTAATGAAAAACTGTTTTTT.

In this sample, this clonotype turned up many times. V and J are TRBV11-3 and TRBJ2-5; D possibly corresponds to TRBD2 (6 bases). Germline CDR1 is SGHNT and CDR2 is YENEEA. CDR3 length equals 17 residues. V shed 1 base and J shed 5 bases, with 20 bases lying between them. Written as DNA, the CDR3 is TGTGCCAGCAGCTTAGCCCTGAGCGGGTATGGGAGCGAGACCCAGTACTTC. Translated, it gives CASSLALSGYGSETQYF.

This chain links TRBV6-1 with TRBJ1-1; D remains ambiguous. CDR3 length: 14 amino acids. Looked up from germline, CDR1 is MNHNS and CDR2 is SASEGT. Trimming took 4 bases from V and 1 from J, leaving 10 bases between them. The CDR3 protein is CASSGSRGNTEAFF. CDR3 coding DNA: TGTGCCAGCAGTGGTTCCCGGGGGAACACTGAAGCTTTCTTT.

V usage is TRBV11-2 and J usage is TRBJ1-1, with D possibly TRBD1 on 5 matching bases. The CDR3 sequence is 14 residues long. The germline V gene has CDR1 SGHAT and CDR2 FQNNGV. The ends were cut back, 1 base at V and 1 base at J, with 7 bases in the middle. Here the CDR3 DNA reads TGTGCCAGCAGCTTAGCGGGGACGAACACTGAAGCTTTCTTT. It codes for CASSLAGTNTEAFF.

This clonotype occurred many times. This chain links TRBV6-2 or TRBV6-3 with TRBJ2-3; D not certain. CDR1 is MNHEY, CDR2 SVGEGT, per germline. The CDR3 totals 11 residues. With 2 bases removed from V and 5 bases from J, the gap between germline ends came to 2 bases. The CDR3 nucleotides read TGTGCCAGCAGTTACGGAGATACGCAGTATTTT. Translating gives CASSYGDTQYF.

The rearrangement links TRBV2 to TRBJ2-1; D possibly corresponds to TRBD2 (6 bases). Trimming pared 6 bases from V and 6 bases from J, leaving 15 bases between. CDR3 length equals 14 residues. Germline V gives CDR1 SNHLY, CDR2 FYNNEI. CDR3 protein: CASRTGTSINEQFF. For the CDR3, the DNA is TGTGCCAGCAGGACCGGTACTAGCATCAATGAGCAGTTCTTC.

This clonotype was recorded many times. The chain is built from TRBV9 and TRBJ2-2, with a tentative D call TRBD2 (6 bases). The CDR3 covers 15 residues. Germline V gene sequence: CDR1 SGDLS, CDR2 YYNGEE. The germline V and J ends were trimmed by 0 bases and 7 bases, with 13 bases remaining between them. The CDR3, as DNA: TGTGCCAGCAGCGTAGGTGATGTGGAGGGCGGGGAGCTGTTTTTT. Translation gives CASSVGDVEGGELFF.

The rearrangement uses TRBV5-1 and TRBJ2-1; 10 nucleotides line up with TRBD2. Germline values: CDR1 SGHRS, CDR2 YFSETQ. The CDR3 contains 15 residues. V was clipped by 4 bases and J by 4 bases; unmatched bases: 5. As DNA, the CDR3 is TGCGCCAGCAGCGCAGGACTAGCGGAATACAATGAGCAGTTCTTC. Protein: CASSAGLAEYNEQFF.

This clonotype has a handful of counts. This may arise from a read error, as a much more abundant clone is one base away. V usage is TRBV28 and J usage is TRBJ1-5; 8 positions agree with TRBD1. From germline, CDR1 is MDHEN and CDR2 SYDVKM. The CDR3 has 16 residues. This CDR3 is CASSLSDRGRNQPHHF. CDR3 nucleotides: TGTGCCAGCAGTTTATCTGACAGGGGAAGGAATCAGCCCCATCATTTT.

This clonotype was counted ten times or more. The chain employs TRBV28 and TRBJ2-2, with TRBD2 identical over 9 bases. V shed 7 bases and J 6 bases; nucleotides not matched to a gene: 12. Germline loops: CDR1 MDHEN, CDR2 SYDVKM. This CDR3 spans 16 amino acids. For the CDR3, the DNA is TGTGCCAGCATCCCAGGAGGTGGCGGGAGGGCCGGGGAGCTGTTTTTT. Translating gives CASIPGGGGRAGELFF.

This clonotype has at least ten counts. The chain uses TRBV28 and TRBJ2-7, with TRBD1 matching 7 bases. With 10 bases clipped from V and 2 bases from J, the junction kept 8 bases outside the gene matches. Looked up from germline, CDR1 is MDHEN and CDR2 is SYDVKM. The CDR3 has 13 residues. CDR3 sequence reads: CATKTGPTYEQYF. The CDR3, as DNA: TGTGCCACCAAGACAGGGCCGACCTACGAGCAGTACTTC.

Comments on this clonotype: Mismatch with germline at one junction end may stem from a read error. The CDR3: CASSYSPPIGSTGTQYF. As DNA, the CDR3 is TGTGCCAGCAGTTACTCCCCCCCTATCGGGAGCACAGGTACGCAGTATTTT. The V and J genes are TRBV6-5 and TRBJ2-3; weak D call: TRBD2 (6 bases). The CDR3 is made up of 17 amino acids. In germline, CDR1 is MNHEY, CDR2 SVGAGI.

This clonotype has a count of ten or more. The chain employs TRBV13 and TRBJ2-1, with 8 bases aligning to TRBD1. Per germline, CDR1 PRHDT and CDR2 FYEKMQ (reference sequence). CDR3 length equals 15 residues. V shed 5 bases, J shed 1 base, and the junction held 4 bases outside the gene matches. The CDR3 DNA reads as TGTGCCAGCAGCCTGCAGGGGGCATCCTACAATGAGCAGTTCTTC. This codes for CASSLQGASYNEQFF.

Remarks on this clonotype: The conserved closing phenylalanine or tryptophan is absent in this CDR3, likely reflecting a read error. The CDR3 loop is CASSYGTSRSNEQFS. In DNA form, the CDR3 reads TGTGCCAGCAGTTACGGGACTAGCCGGTCCAATGAGCAGTTCTCC. This chain links TRBV6-5 with TRBJ2-1; 9 bases agree with TRBD2. Trimming took 2 bases from V and 6 from J; bases not matched to a gene: 5. Germline V gene data show CDR1 as MNHEY and CDR2 as SVGAGI. The CDR3 consists of 15 residues.

This chain joins TRBV29-1 and TRBJ2-1; perhaps D is TRBD1 or TRBD2 (6 bases each). The V gene's germline CDR1 is SQVTM and CDR2 ANQGSEA. The CDR3 runs 13 residues. V lost 5 bases and J lost 3, with 11 bases in between. The CDR3 sequence is CSVHREDYNEQFF. CDR3 sequence (DNA): TGCAGCGTTCACAGGGAGGACTACAATGAGCAGTTCTTC.

The V and J genes are TRBV12-3 or TRBV12-4 and TRBJ1-2; D may be TRBD1 (6 bases). The ends were cut back, 5 bases at V and 9 bases at J, with 22 bases in the middle. This CDR3 has 15 amino acids. CDR3 amino acids: CASSPGGRNVYCYTF. In nucleotides, the CDR3 is TGTGCCAGCAGTCCTGGGGGCCGCAACGTATATTGCTACACCTTC.

CDR3 in amino acids: CASSYRAPNYEQYF. CDR3 DNA sequence: TGTGCCAGCAGTTACAGGGCCCCCAACTACGAGCAGTACTTC. The chain links TRBV12-3 or TRBV12-4 to TRBJ2-7; a weak D match, TRBD1 (6 bases). This CDR3 region has 14 residues. V was shortened by 4 bases and J by 3 bases, with 13 bases between the two germline ends.

As to this clonotype: An end of the junction does not agree with germline; a read error may underlie this. The V gene is TRBV20-1, the J gene TRBJ1-5; D is perhaps TRBD1 (5 bases). Germline-derived CDR1 and CDR2 are DFQATT and SNEGSKA (reference sequence). The CDR3 has 20 amino acids. For the CDR3, the DNA is TGCAGTGCTAGAGTAGGGCAGGGAGACCTAGCGGCCGAAAGCAATCAGCACCAGCATTTT. Translation gives CSARVGQGDLAAESNQHQHF.

Details on this clonotype: Only one base separates this from a far larger clonotype, so it likely reflects a read error. V and J are TRBV11-3 and TRBJ1-4, with 10 bases identical to TRBD1. The CDR3 has 18 residues. The junction had 8 bases not matched to a gene; V was cut back by 0 bases and J by 4 bases. CDR1 is SGHNT and CDR2 is YENEEA in the germline V gene. The CDR3: CASSLETGGVGGNEKLFF. DNA for the CDR3: TGTGCCAGCAGCTTAGAGACAGGGGGCGTCGGCGGTAATGAAAAACTGTTTTTT.

With respect to this clonotype: The likely explanation is a read error, given a far larger clone one base away. V is TRBV6-4 and J is TRBJ2-5; tentatively, D is TRBD1 (6 bases). In germline, CDR1 is MRHNA, CDR2 SNTAGT. This CDR3 region has 15 residues. CDR3 nucleotide sequence: TGTTCCAGCAGGCGCCGTACAGGGCCACAAGAGACCCAGTACTTC. Translation gives CSSRRRTGPQETQYF.

Ten or more counts support this clonotype. The gene calls are TRBV7-9 and TRBJ2-7; D tentatively fits TRBD1 or TRBD2 (5 bases each). Germline lookup yields CDR1 SEHNR and CDR2 FQNEAQ (reference sequence). Deletions cut 5 bases from V and 3 bases from J, with 14 bases between. The CDR3 is 14 amino acids. The CDR3 sequence is CASSHRDRNYEQYF. As DNA, the CDR3 is TGTGCCAGCAGCCATCGGGACCGCAACTACGAGCAGTACTTC.

A remark on this clonotype: Given a much more abundant clone one base away, this may be a read error. The chain employs TRBV15 and TRBJ2-5; no definite D call. The V end lost 1 base, the J end lost 5 bases, and 11 bases lay between the germline ends. Germline V CDR1 and CDR2: LNHNV, YYDKDF (reference sequence). The CDR3 is made up of 14 amino acids. The CDR3 reads CATSRVGWVETQYF. The CDR3 DNA is TGTGCCACCAGCAGAGTGGGCTGGGTTGAGACCCAGTACTTC.

This clonotype has ten or more counts. The rearrangement joins TRBV5-1 to TRBJ2-2; 9 bases are a match to TRBD2. J lost 3 bases, V lost 2 bases, and 5 bases had no gene match. The CDR3 loop spans 16 amino acids. CDR1 and CDR2 from the germline V gene are SGHRS and YFSETQ. Here the CDR3 reads CASSFPSGMDTGELFF. As DNA, the CDR3 is TGCGCCAGCAGCTTTCCTAGCGGGATGGACACCGGGGAGCTGTTTTTT. Full variable domain (missing parts from reference TRBV5-1 and TRBJ2-2): KAGVTQTPRYLIKTRGQQVTLSCSPISGHRSVSWYQQTPGQGLQFLFEYFSETQRNKGNFPGRFSGRQFSNSRSEMNVSTLELGDSALYLCASSFPSGMDTGELFFGEGSRLTVL.